This T cell receptor (beta chain) was sequenced during a study of T cell responses to AZD1222 COVID-19 vaccine. As for the study in general: Analysis merged second doses at about 4 or about 12 weeks.

Points from the study as a whole: Vaccine-associated CD4 TCRs spanned spike, dominant at 160-218 and 743-854. White British people made up most donors, females outnumbered males, and clonal diversity was possibly underestimated.

About this clone: What it binds is unknown.

Repertoires were generated with immunoSEQ multiplex PCR, while TCRdb's copy carries only in-frame clones and drops some. The data show 98,000 or so clones, roughly 93% seen once. The sequencing used peripheral blood, collected on day 0 of AZD1222 vaccination. The sequence derives from an adult in good health.

The CDR3 loop reads CSVEGGTASYNEQFF. In DNA, the CDR3 is TGCAGCGTTGAGGGGGGGACAGCCTCCTACAATGAGCAGTTCTTC. The chain is built from TRBV29-1 and TRBJ2-1, with D perhaps TRBD1 or TRBD2 (7 bases each). The CDR3 loop spans 15 amino acids. Germline V gene data show CDR1 as SQVTM and CDR2 as ANQGSEA. Trimming removed 3 bases at V and 0 bases at J, with 12 bases between.